The clone carrying this TCR beta chain was recorded many times. The data were taken from a study of T cells in Graves' hyperthyroidism and ophthalmopathy. Researchers took RNA transcripts and amplified the TCR beta CDR3 regions from them. The study used the HTBI primer set for a first-round RT-PCR of the TCR CDR3. TCRdb recomputed calls from the multiplex PCR reads with MiXCR, one row per CDR3 protein. Among around 350,000 distinct CDR3 sequences listed, about 15% were seen once. Those patients with uncontrolled infection, other autoimmune disease, pregnancy or lactation were excluded. Diagnosing involved the use of clinical symptoms, serum thyroxine and TRAb, thyroid ultrasound and orbital computed tomography. Sequencing was performed on blood. The TCR sequence derives from a woman in her 30s with Graves' ophthalmopathy.

DNA of the CDR3: TGTGCCAGCAGCTTAGCGGGGGGGAATCAGCCCCAGCATTTT. As protein: CASSLAGGNQPQHF. This chain connects TRBV11-2 to TRBJ1-5; a possible D gene is TRBD1 (5 bases). Germline CDR1 is SGHAT and CDR2 is FQNNGV. V dropped 1 base and J dropped 4 bases, with 8 bases sitting between them. The CDR3 spans 14 residues. The whole variable domain, remainder taken from reference TRBV11-2 and TRBJ1-5, is EAGVAQSPRYKIIEKRQSVAFWCNPISGHATLYWYQQILGQGPKLLIQFQNNGVVDDSQLPKDRFSAERLKGVDSTLKIQPAKLEDSAVYLCASSLAGGNQPQHFGDGTRLSIL.